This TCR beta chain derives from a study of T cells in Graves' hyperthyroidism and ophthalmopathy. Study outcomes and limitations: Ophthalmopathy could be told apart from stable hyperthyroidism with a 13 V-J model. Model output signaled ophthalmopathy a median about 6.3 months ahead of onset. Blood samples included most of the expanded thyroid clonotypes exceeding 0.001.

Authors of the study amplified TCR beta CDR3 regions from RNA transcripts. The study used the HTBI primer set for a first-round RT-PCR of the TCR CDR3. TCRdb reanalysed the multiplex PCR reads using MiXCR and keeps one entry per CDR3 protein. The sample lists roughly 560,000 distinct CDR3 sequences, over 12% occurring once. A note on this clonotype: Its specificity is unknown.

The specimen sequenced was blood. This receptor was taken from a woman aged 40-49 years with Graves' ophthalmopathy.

DNA of the CDR3: TGTGCCAGCAGCTTGGGGTCGGGACAGGTTTATGGCTACACCTTC. As protein: CASSLGSGQVYGYTF. The V and J genes are TRBV5-4 and TRBJ1-2; TRBD1 aligns across 8 bases. This CDR3 has 15 residues. The junction had 6 bases not matched to a gene; V was cut back by 0 bases and J by 5 bases. Germline V gives CDR1 SGHNT, CDR2 YYREEE (reference sequence).